Each of the 21 T cell receptor beta chains below was sequenced from the same sample in a study of shared clonotypes between healthy human individuals. In the naive CD8 group, cells lacked CD45RO and were positively selected for CCR7, so terminally differentiated effector memory CD45RA+ cells were left out. TCRdb's copy holds only in-frame clones and misses some; the assay was immunoSEQ multiplex PCR. Of about 2.1 million clones in the sample, more than 85% were seen once. The sequencing input was naive CD8+ T cells from PBMCs. These receptors were taken from a young man in good health. Some clones in this sample may be carry-over from other donors' samples.

The chain carries TRBV28 and TRBJ2-1, with 7 bases fitting TRBD1. The length of the CDR3 is 15 residues. V was clipped by 3 bases and J by 3 bases; unmatched bases: 5. Germline V CDR1 and CDR2: MDHEN, SYDVKM. The CDR3: CASSFTGEFYNEQFF. The DNA of the CDR3 is TGTGCCAGCAGTTTTACAGGGGAATTCTACAATGAGCAGTTCTTC.

This chain connects TRBV4-1 to TRBJ1-1; 8 nucleotides align to TRBD1. In germline, CDR1 is MGHRA, CDR2 YSYEKL. This CDR3 is 14 amino acids long. Trimming took 4 bases from V and 6 from J; bases not matched to a gene: 7. CDR3 residues: CASSLPGGSPEAFF. CDR3 nucleotide sequence: TGCGCCAGCAGCCTCCCAGGGGGCTCCCCTGAAGCTTTCTTT.

CDR3 DNA: TGTGCCAGCAGTTTATCCGCAGGGTATCCGAACACTGAAGCTTTCTTT. Translating it yields CASSLSAGYPNTEAFF. The J gene is TRBJ1-1, the V gene TRBV27; D is possibly TRBD1 (5 bases). The CDR3 extends over 16 amino acids. Trimming took 0 bases from V and 1 from J, leaving 12 bases between them. Germline V gene sequence: CDR1 MNHEY, CDR2 SMNVEV (reference sequence).

V and J are TRBV27 and TRBJ2-7, with 8 bases identical to TRBD2. Germline loops: CDR1 MNHEY, CDR2 SMNVEV (reference sequence). CDR3 length: 17 residues. Trimming cost V 0 bases and J 0 bases; bases outside gene matches: 7. The CDR3 DNA follows: TGTGCCAGCAGTTTATCGGCGGGGGGCGGGAGCTCCTACGAGCAGTACTTC. Translating it yields CASSLSAGGGSSYEQYF.

The chain carries TRBV28 and TRBJ1-5; D is uncertain. Trimming pared 6 bases from V and 1 base from J, leaving 10 bases between. Germline loops: CDR1 MDHEN, CDR2 SYDVKM. The CDR3 extends over 14 amino acids. The chain's CDR3 is CASRLHGSNQPQHF. The DNA of the CDR3 is TGTGCCAGCAGACTACACGGAAGCAATCAGCCCCAGCATTTT.

V and J are TRBV27 and TRBJ2-5; 7 bases match TRBD1. The CDR3 runs 14 residues. Germline CDR1 reads MNHEY; CDR2 reads SMNVEV (reference sequence). The junction had 6 bases not matched to a gene; V was cut back by 4 bases and J by 4 bases. CDR3 sequence: CASSWQGVAETQYF. CDR3 in DNA: TGTGCCAGCAGTTGGCAGGGGGTAGCAGAGACCCAGTACTTC.

The chain is built from TRBV7-9 and TRBJ2-7, with unresolved D. Germline loops: CDR1 SEHNR, CDR2 FQNEAQ (reference sequence). V lost 0 bases to trimming and J lost 1 base, with 7 bases between them. This CDR3 is built from 14 residues. CDR3 coding DNA: TGTGCCAGCAGCTTAGCGGCAGTTTCCTACGAGCAGTACTTC. It yields the protein CASSLAAVSYEQYF.

The chain joins TRBV29-1 to TRBJ2-7; tentative D call: TRBD1 (6 bases). Trimming took off 6 bases at V and 2 bases at J, with 14 bases between the two ends. The length of the CDR3 is 13 residues. Per the germline V gene, CDR1 is SQVTM and CDR2 is ANQGSEA. CDR3 DNA: TGCAGCGTCCGACGCAGGGGCGCCTACGAGCAGTACTTC. Translated, it gives CSVRRRGAYEQYF.

The rearrangement links TRBV5-8 to TRBJ2-3; TRBD1 matches 10 bases. The CDR3 contains 15 residues. CDR1 is SGHTS and CDR2 is YDEGEE in the germline V gene. The trim removed 2 bases at V and 1 base at J, leaving 1 base unmatched. The CDR3 nucleotides are TGTGCCAGCAGCTTAGGACAGGGGGGCACAGATACGCAGTATTTT. Amino acids: CASSLGQGGTDTQYF.

The V call is TRBV13, the J call TRBJ2-7; D unresolved. In germline, CDR1 is PRHDT, CDR2 FYEKMQ (reference sequence). There are 14 residues in the CDR3. Trimming left V 5 bases short and J 1 base short, with 12 bases between. CDR3 nucleotide sequence: TGTGCCAGCAGCGATAGGCGTTATTCCTACGAGCAGTACTTC. Translation: CASSDRRYSYEQYF.

This clone was detected once. J is TRBJ2-3 and V is TRBV28; TRBD2 aligns across 8 bases. V gave up 6 bases and J gave up 2 bases; unmatched junction bases: 7. Germline lookup yields CDR1 MDHEN and CDR2 SYDVKM. The CDR3 consists of 15 residues. CDR3 amino acids: CASSQLAANTDTQYF. CDR3 nucleotide sequence: TGTGCCAGCAGCCAACTAGCGGCCAACACAGATACGCAGTATTTT.

CDR3 sequence: CASSISSIGGTQYF. CDR3 DNA: TGTGCCAGCAGCATCAGTTCGATCGGGGGGACCCAGTACTTC. The chain recombines TRBV28 with TRBJ2-5; D is possibly TRBD2 (6 bases). The CDR3 totals 14 residues. Deletions cut 6 bases from V and 7 bases from J, with 18 bases between. The germline V gene has CDR1 MDHEN and CDR2 SYDVKM.

The CDR3 DNA reads TGTGCCAGCAGCCTGTGGGGAGACAATGAAAAACTGTTTTTT. Translated, it gives CASSLWGDNEKLFF. This chain links TRBV11-2 with TRBJ1-4; D uncertain. Germline CDR1 is SGHAT and CDR2 is FQNNGV. V lost 5 bases, J lost 5 bases, and 12 bases lay in between. This CDR3 region has 14 residues.

As DNA, the CDR3 is TGTGCCAGCAGTCAGGGACTAGCGGGAGTGGGAGATACGCAGTATTTT. This encodes CASSQGLAGVGDTQYF. The chain joins TRBV6-6 to TRBJ2-3; TRBD2 matches 14 bases. The CDR3 is 16 amino acids. The V gene end was trimmed by 5 bases and the J gene end by 5 bases; junction bases not matched to a gene: 6. CDR1 MNHNY and CDR2 SVGAGI come from the germline V gene (reference sequence).

This chain uses TRBV11-2 with TRBJ2-1; D may match TRBD1 or TRBD2 (6 bases each). The CDR3 length is 16 residues. V was pared by 7 bases and J by 4 bases, with 20 bases between. Germline V CDR1 and CDR2: SGHAT, FQNNGV. The CDR3 DNA follows: TGTGCCAGCACCCCCGGGGGCGGGATTAGGTACAATGAGCAGTTCTTC. It yields the protein CASTPGGGIRYNEQFF.

A note on this clone: At the DNA level, this CDR3 is encoded by other sequences in the same sample as well. This chain connects TRBV28 to TRBJ2-7; D gene ambiguous. The CDR3 runs 13 residues. Trimming stripped 3 bases from V and 6 bases from J, with 12 bases between. Germline CDR1 reads MDHEN; CDR2 reads SYDVKM. CDR3 DNA sequence: TGTGCCAGCAGTTTCGGGTCGAGTGGCGAGCAGTACTTC. Protein: CASSFGSSGEQYF.

This rearrangement joins TRBV27 to TRBJ1-2, with no clear D. Trimming cost V 0 bases and J 0 bases, with 8 bases left between them. The CDR3 is 15 amino acids. The V gene's germline CDR1 is MNHEY and CDR2 SMNVEV (reference sequence). CDR3 in amino acids: CASSLSNGPNYGYTF. The CDR3 bases are TGTGCCAGCAGTTTATCCAACGGCCCTAACTATGGCTACACCTTC.

This sequence joins TRBV9 and TRBJ2-2; D is unresolved. V dropped 0 bases and J dropped 2 bases, with 8 bases sitting between them. The CDR3 sequence is 15 residues long. CDR1 SGDLS and CDR2 YYNGEE come from the germline V gene. The CDR3 bases are TGTGCCAGCAGCGTAGGTTCCATTAACACCGGGGAGCTGTTTTTT. It codes for CASSVGSINTGELFF. The full variable domain, its missing parts supplied by reference TRBV9 and TRBJ2-2, is DSGVTQTPKHLITATGQRVTLRCSPRSGDLSVYWYQQSLDQGLQFLIQYYNGEERAKGNILERFSAQQFPDLHSELNLSSLELGDSALYFCASSVGSINTGELFFGEGSRLTVL.

This clone was found a few times. V usage is TRBV5-1 and J usage is TRBJ1-3; the D is unclear. The germline CDR1 and CDR2 sequences are SGHRS and YFSETQ. The V end lost 3 bases, the J end lost 0 bases, and 16 bases lay between the germline ends. CDR3 length: 17 amino acids. The CDR3 bases are TGCGCCAGCAGCTGGGCCTTCGACGGGAGCTCTGGAAACACCATATATTTT. The encoded protein is CASSWAFDGSSGNTIYF.

The genes are TRBV5-1 and TRBJ2-7; TRBD1 matches at 10 bases. V shed 6 bases, J shed 4 bases, and the junction held 4 bases outside the gene matches. CDR1 and CDR2 (germline): SGHRS, YFSETQ. The CDR3 sequence is 13 residues long. The CDR3 region has the DNA TGCGCCAGCACCTGGGGACAGGGGTACGAGCAGTACTTC. Its translation: CASTWGQGYEQYF.

This chain links TRBV6-5 with TRBJ1-2, with TRBD1 as a possible D gene (5 bases). The CDR3 spans 13 residues. Between the trimmed V and J ends, which lost 7 bases and 8 bases, there was a span of 17 bases. CDR1 and CDR2 from the germline V gene are MNHEY and SVGAGI. The CDR3 here is CASKTGREAGYTF. CDR3 DNA sequence: TGTGCCAGCAAAACGGGACGGGAGGCGGGCTACACCTTC.